This T cell receptor (beta chain) was profiled in a study of T cells in Graves' hyperthyroidism and ophthalmopathy. Looking at the study overall: The initial diagnosis was the point when peripheral blood was collected, ahead of any treatment.

Findings of the study overall: Separation of ophthalmopathy from stable hyperthyroidism was achieved by a 13 V-J model.

It was RNA transcripts that yielded the amplified TCR beta CDR3 regions. TCR CDR3 underwent first-round RT-PCR with the HTBI primer set. MiXCR, run by TCRdb on the multiplex PCR reads, gives a single entry per CDR3 protein. The sample lists 500,000 or so distinct CDR3 sequences; more than 15% were seen once. With respect to this clonotype: The antigen is undetermined.

The V end lost 4 bases, the J end lost 7 bases, and 10 bases lay between the germline ends. Germline assignment: CDR1 KGHDR and CDR2 SFDVKD. This CDR3 has 13 residues. Source material: blood. The TCR comes from a woman under 30 with Graves' ophthalmopathy. The chain uses TRBV24-1 and TRBJ2-1; no reliable D call. The CDR3 sequence: CATSEPPKNEQFF. In nucleotides, the CDR3 is TGTGCCACCAGTGAGCCTCCTAAGAATGAGCAGTTCTTC.